These 12 T cell receptor beta chains were sequenced from one sample in a study of cytomegalovirus exposure and HLA in healthy donors. Sequencing was performed with immunoSEQ multiplex PCR; in TCRdb, only in-frame clones are kept and a portion is missing. The table shows 250,000 to 350,000 clones, with approximately 87% occurring only once. The sample comprised PBMCs. All receptors come from a woman aged 18-35 years in good health and CMV-seronegative.

The rearrangement uses TRBV6-1 and TRBJ2-5; 8 nucleotides line up with TRBD2. Trimming cost V 6 bases and J 4 bases; bases outside gene matches: 10. Germline assignment: CDR1 MNHNS and CDR2 SASEGT. This CDR3 is 15 amino acids long. The CDR3 is CASSPVAGSGETQYF. The CDR3 bases are TGTGCCAGCAGCCCCGTAGCGGGAAGTGGAGAGACCCAGTACTTC.

The V gene is TRBV28, the J gene TRBJ2-5; maybe TRBD1 (6 bases). The germline V and J ends were trimmed by 5 bases and 1 base, with 11 bases remaining between them. The CDR3 has 14 residues. Germline loops: CDR1 MDHEN, CDR2 SYDVKM. The CDR3 is CASSPGHLQETQYF. In DNA form, the CDR3 reads TGTGCCAGCAGTCCGGGACACCTCCAAGAGACCCAGTACTTC.

The genes are TRBV13 and TRBJ2-7, with TRBD2 matching 10 bases. There are 14 residues in the CDR3. After removal of 5 bases from V and 4 bases from J, the junction contained 5 bases not matched to a gene. Germline V gene data show CDR1 as PRHDT and CDR2 as FYEKMQ (reference sequence). This chain's CDR3 is CASSPAGGLYEQYF. Written as DNA, the CDR3 is TGTGCCAGCAGCCCAGCGGGAGGGCTGTACGAGCAGTACTTC.

The chain has TRBV4-1 and TRBJ2-7; weak D call: TRBD2 (6 bases). Germline CDR1 and CDR2: MGHRA and YSYEKL. V lost 0 bases, J lost 2 bases, and 14 bases lay in between. The CDR3 contains 16 residues. The CDR3 sequence is CASSQDLSGGAYEQYF. The CDR3 coding sequence is TGCGCCAGCAGCCAAGATCTTAGCGGAGGAGCCTACGAGCAGTACTTC.

The J gene is TRBJ2-7, the V gene TRBV9; 8 bases match TRBD2. CDR1 and CDR2 from the germline V gene are SGDLS and YYNGEE. The CDR3 consists of 15 residues. V trimming: 0 bases; J trimming: 3 bases; junction bases outside the gene matches: 5. The CDR3: CASSVDGGRSYEQYF. The CDR3 nucleotides read TGTGCCAGCAGCGTAGATGGCGGGAGGAGCTACGAGCAGTACTTC.

V and J are TRBV6-4 and TRBJ2-3; 7 bases are shared with TRBD2. The V and J ends lost 2 bases and 2 bases, in that order; junction bases with no gene match: 7. The CDR3 covers 16 residues. The germline CDR1 and CDR2 sequences are MRHNA and SNTAGT. CDR3 protein: CASSDNSGFNTDTQYF. DNA of the CDR3: TGTGCCAGCAGTGACAATAGCGGGTTTAACACAGATACGCAGTATTTT.

CDR3: CASQVNRVSEQFF. In nucleotides, the CDR3 is TGTGCTAGCCAGGTCAACAGGGTGAGTGAGCAGTTCTTC. This rearrangement joins TRBV7-7 to TRBJ2-1, with a possible D match to TRBD1 (6 bases). Germline V CDR1 and CDR2: SSHAT, FNYEAQ (reference sequence). This CDR3 contains 13 residues.

This chain links TRBV28 with TRBJ1-2, with 7 bases identical to TRBD1. Trimming at V came to 3 bases and at J to 8 bases, leaving 9 bases not matched to a gene. The CDR3 consists of 14 residues. Per the germline V gene, CDR1 is MDHEN and CDR2 is SYDVKM. CDR3 sequence reads: CASSFQGGAAGYTF. In DNA form, the CDR3 reads TGTGCCAGCAGTTTTCAAGGGGGCGCTGCGGGCTACACCTTC.

The CDR3 DNA sequence: TGTGCCAGCAGTCGGGGGGGAGGCACTGAAGCTTTCTTT. It translates to CASSRGGGTEAFF. The chain combines TRBV25-1 with TRBJ1-1; a weak D match, TRBD1 (5 bases). The germline CDR1 and CDR2 sequences are MGHDK and SYGVNS. This CDR3 has 13 amino acids. The V end lost 5 bases, the J end lost 4 bases, and 11 bases lay between the germline ends.

The chain couples TRBV10-2 to TRBJ2-7, with 7 bases aligning to TRBD1. CDR1 WSHSY and CDR2 SAAADI come from the germline V gene. With 6 bases clipped from V and 3 bases from J, the junction kept 20 bases outside the gene matches. The CDR3 loop spans 18 amino acids. The CDR3 is CASSPVGRQGPLGYEQYF. The CDR3 coding sequence is TGCGCCAGCAGCCCCGTAGGGAGACAGGGCCCCCTTGGCTACGAGCAGTACTTC.

In its sample, this clone was seen once. This chain connects TRBV6-7 to TRBJ2-7, with 8 nucleotides matching TRBD2. TRBV6-7 is assigned to the ORF class and has an uncertain function. The CDR3 runs to 15 residues. J gave up 6 bases and V 7 bases, and 14 bases lay outside the gene matches. CDR3 sequence (DNA): TGTGCCAGCAACACCGAGCGGGAGTCGGAGTCCGAGCAGTACTTC. This encodes CASNTERESESEQYF.

V gene TRBV28 combines with J gene TRBJ2-3, with 8 positions matching TRBD2. The ends lost 8 bases at V and 1 base at J; junction bases unmatched: 20. This CDR3 region has 19 residues. CDR1 is MDHEN and CDR2 is SYDVKM in the germline V gene. The CDR3 region has the DNA TGTGCCAGCCCCAGATCTTTATCAGCGGGAGAATTTGGCACAGATACGCAGTATTTT. Amino acid sequence: CASPRSLSAGEFGTDTQYF.